This entry lists 2 T cell receptor beta chains sequenced from one sample in a study of T cell responses to AZD1222 COVID-19 vaccine (dated by TCRdb to the early 2020s). Read against the paper, the sample's time point label means: baseline before first vaccination. The protocol used for the library was the immunoSEQ multiplex PCR assay. TCRdb's version of the immuneACCESS table is confined to in-frame rearrangements and falls short of the full clone set. An unresolved V gene accounts for under half of the shortfall where checked; the remainder is of unknown origin. The sample includes about 120,000 clones, with 88% observed a single time. The ten largest clones add up to 8% to 10% of the sample. The sequencing here drew on peripheral blood, taken on day 0 of AZD1222 vaccination. The receptor set was obtained from an adult in good health.

The chain recombines TRBV2 with TRBJ2-3; tentative D call: TRBD1 (5 bases). The ends were cut back, 5 bases at V and 1 base at J, with 7 bases in the middle. This CDR3 contains 13 residues. Germline CDR1 and CDR2: SNHLY and FYNNEI. The CDR3 region has the DNA TGTGCCAGCAGTCGACAGCGCACAGATACGCAGTATTTT. Residues: CASSRQRTDTQYF.

This clone came up a few times. V and J are TRBV10-3 and TRBJ2-2, with a possible D match to TRBD1 (5 bases). Germline V lookup: CDR1 ENHRY, CDR2 SYGVKD. The CDR3 totals 14 residues. Trimming took 4 bases from V and 2 from J, leaving 8 bases between them. In nucleotides, the CDR3 is TGTGCCATCAGTGTTGACAGAAACACCGGGGAGCTGTTTTTT. Amino acids: CAISVDRNTGELFF.